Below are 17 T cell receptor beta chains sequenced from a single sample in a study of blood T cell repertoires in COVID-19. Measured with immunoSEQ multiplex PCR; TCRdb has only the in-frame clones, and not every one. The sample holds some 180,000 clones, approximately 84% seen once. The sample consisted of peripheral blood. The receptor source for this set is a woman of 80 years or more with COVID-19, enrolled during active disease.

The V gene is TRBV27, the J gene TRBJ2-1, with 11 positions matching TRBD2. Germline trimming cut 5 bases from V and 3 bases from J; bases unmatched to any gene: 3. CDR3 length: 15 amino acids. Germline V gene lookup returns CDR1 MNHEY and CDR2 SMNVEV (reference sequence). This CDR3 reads CASSLGLAVYNEQFF. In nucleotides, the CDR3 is TGTGCCAGCAGTCTGGGACTAGCGGTCTACAATGAGCAGTTCTTC.

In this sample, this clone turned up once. The CDR3 region is CASKSGQTEETQYF. The CDR3 DNA follows: TGCGCCAGCAAATCGGGACAGACTGAAGAGACCCAGTACTTC. J is TRBJ2-5 and V is TRBV5-1; 7 nucleotides align to TRBD1. CDR1 and CDR2 (germline): SGHRS, YFSETQ. CDR3 length equals 14 residues. Trimming removed 6 bases from V and 3 bases from J; junction bases left unmatched: 8.

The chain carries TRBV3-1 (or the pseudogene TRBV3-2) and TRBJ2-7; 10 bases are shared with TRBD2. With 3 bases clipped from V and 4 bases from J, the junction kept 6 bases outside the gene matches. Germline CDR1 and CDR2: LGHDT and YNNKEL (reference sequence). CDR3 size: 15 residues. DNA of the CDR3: TGTGCCAGCAGCCAGGCAGCGGGAGGGTCATACGAGCAGTACTTC. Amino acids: CASSQAAGGSYEQYF.

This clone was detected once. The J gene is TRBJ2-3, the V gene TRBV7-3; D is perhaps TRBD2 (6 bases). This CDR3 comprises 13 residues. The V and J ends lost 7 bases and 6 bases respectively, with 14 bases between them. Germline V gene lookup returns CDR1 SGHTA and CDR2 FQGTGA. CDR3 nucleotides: TGTGCCAGCACTCGGACCAGCGGGGATACGCAGTATTTT. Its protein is CASTRTSGDTQYF. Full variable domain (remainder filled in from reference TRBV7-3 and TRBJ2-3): GAGVSQTPSNKVTEKGKYVELRCDPISGHTALYWYRQSLGQGPEFLIYFQGTGAADDSGLPNDRFFAVRPEGSVSTLKIQRTERGDSAVYLCASTRTSGDTQYFGPGTRLTVL.

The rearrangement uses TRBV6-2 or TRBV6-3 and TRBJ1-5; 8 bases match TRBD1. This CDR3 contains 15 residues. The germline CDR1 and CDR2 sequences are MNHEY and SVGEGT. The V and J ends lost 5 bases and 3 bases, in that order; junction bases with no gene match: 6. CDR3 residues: CASSKTGAYNQPQHF. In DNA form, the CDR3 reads TGTGCCAGCAGTAAGACAGGGGCTTACAATCAGCCCCAGCATTTT.

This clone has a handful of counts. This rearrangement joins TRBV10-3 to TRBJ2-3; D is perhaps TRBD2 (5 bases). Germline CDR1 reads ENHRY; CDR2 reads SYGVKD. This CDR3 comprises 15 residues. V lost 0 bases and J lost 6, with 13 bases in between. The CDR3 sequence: CAISESRQDWDTQYF. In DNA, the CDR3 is TGTGCCATCAGTGAGTCTAGGCAGGACTGGGATACGCAGTATTTT.

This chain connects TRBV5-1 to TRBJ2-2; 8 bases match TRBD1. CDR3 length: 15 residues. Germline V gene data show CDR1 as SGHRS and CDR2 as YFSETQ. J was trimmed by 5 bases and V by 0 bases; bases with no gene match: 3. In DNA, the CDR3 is TGCGCCAGCAGCTTGGGACAGGGGATTACCGGGGAGCTGTTTTTT. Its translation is CASSLGQGITGELFF.

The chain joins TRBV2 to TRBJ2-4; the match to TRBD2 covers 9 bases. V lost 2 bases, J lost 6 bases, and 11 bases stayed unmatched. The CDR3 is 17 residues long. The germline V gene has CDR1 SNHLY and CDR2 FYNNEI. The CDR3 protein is CASSETRLAARGNIQYF. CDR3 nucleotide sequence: TGTGCCAGCAGTGAAACGAGACTAGCGGCGCGGGGAAACATTCAGTACTTC. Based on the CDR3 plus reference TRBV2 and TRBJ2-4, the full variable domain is EPEVTQTPSHQVTQMGQEVILRCVPISNHLYFYWYRQILGQKVEFLVSFYNNEISEKSEIFDDQFSVERPDGSNFTLKIRSTKLEDSAMYFCASSETRLAARGNIQYFGAGTRLSVL.

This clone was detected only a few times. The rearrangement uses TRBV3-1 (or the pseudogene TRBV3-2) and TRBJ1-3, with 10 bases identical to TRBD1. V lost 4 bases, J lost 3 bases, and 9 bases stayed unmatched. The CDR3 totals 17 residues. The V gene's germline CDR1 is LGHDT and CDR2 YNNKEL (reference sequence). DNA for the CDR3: TGTGCCAGCAGCCCGACCGGACAGGGGGATTTTGGAAACACCATATATTTT. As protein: CASSPTGQGDFGNTIYF.

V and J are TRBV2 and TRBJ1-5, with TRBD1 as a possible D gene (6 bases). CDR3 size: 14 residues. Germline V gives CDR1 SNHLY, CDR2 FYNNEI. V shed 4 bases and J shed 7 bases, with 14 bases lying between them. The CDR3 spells CASSAQGSGQPQHF. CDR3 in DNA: TGTGCCAGCAGTGCCCAGGGGTCGGGGCAGCCCCAGCATTTT.

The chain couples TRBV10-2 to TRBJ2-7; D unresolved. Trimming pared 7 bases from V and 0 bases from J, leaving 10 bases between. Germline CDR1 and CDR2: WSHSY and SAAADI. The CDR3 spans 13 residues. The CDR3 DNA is TGCGCCAGCACACAAACCACCTCCTACGAGCAGTACTTC. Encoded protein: CASTQTTSYEQYF.

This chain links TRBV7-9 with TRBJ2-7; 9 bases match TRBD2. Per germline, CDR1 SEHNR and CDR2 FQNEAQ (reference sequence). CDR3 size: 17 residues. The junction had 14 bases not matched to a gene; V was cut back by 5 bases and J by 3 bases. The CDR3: CASSPRLAGIGGYEQYF. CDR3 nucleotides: TGTGCCAGCAGCCCTCGGCTAGCGGGAATTGGGGGCTACGAGCAGTACTTC.

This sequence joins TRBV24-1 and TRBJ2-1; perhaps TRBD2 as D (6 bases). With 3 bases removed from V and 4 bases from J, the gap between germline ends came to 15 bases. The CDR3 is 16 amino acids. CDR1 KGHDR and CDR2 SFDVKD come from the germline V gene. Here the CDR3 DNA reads TGTGCCACCAGTGATATGTCGGGAGACCCTTACAATGAGCAGTTCTTC. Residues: CATSDMSGDPYNEQFF.

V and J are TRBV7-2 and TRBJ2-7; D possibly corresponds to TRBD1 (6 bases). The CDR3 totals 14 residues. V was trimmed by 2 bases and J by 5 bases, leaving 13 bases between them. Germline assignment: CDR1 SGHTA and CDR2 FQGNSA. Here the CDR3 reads CASSLRSRGDEQYF. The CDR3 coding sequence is TGTGCCAGCAGCTTAAGGAGCAGGGGAGACGAGCAGTACTTC.

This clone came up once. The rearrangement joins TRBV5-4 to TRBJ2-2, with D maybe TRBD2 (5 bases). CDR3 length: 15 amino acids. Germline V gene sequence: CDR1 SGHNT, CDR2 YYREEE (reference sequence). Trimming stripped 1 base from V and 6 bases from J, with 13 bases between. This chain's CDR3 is CASSLLGSTAGELFF. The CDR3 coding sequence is TGTGCCAGCAGCTTGCTAGGGAGTACCGCCGGGGAGCTGTTTTTT.

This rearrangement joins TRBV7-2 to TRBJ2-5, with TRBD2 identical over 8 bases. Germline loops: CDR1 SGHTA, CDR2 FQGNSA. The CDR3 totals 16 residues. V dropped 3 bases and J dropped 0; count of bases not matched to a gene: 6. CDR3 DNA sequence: TGTGCCAGCAGCTTTCAGGCGGGGGGAAACCAAGAGACCCAGTACTTC. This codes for CASSFQAGGNQETQYF.

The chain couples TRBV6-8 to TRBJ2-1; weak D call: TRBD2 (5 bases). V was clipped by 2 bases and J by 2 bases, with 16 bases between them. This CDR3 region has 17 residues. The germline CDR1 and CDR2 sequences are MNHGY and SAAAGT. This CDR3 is CASSYPGEGGAYNEQFF. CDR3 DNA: TGTGCCAGCAGTTACCCTGGTGAGGGTGGTGCCTACAATGAGCAGTTCTTC.